These T cell receptor beta chains were read from a single sample in a study of blood T cell repertoires in COVID-19. Assay: immunoSEQ multiplex PCR; the TCRdb copy retains only in-frame clones and omits some. This table has over 450,000 clones, nearly 90% appearing once. The source material was peripheral blood. Every receptor here comes from a man aged 18 to 35 with COVID-19, enrolled during active disease. The CDR3 runs from the conserved cysteine through the conserved F or W. A D gene is named only where the DNA matches it firmly. Clone size, where shown, is once, few, many, or a class for clones that have expanded.

d_gene: TRBD1
v_gene: TRBV4-1
j_gene: TRBJ2-7
abundance: .
CDR3aa: CASSQEDRTSYEQYF
CDR3nt: TGCGCCAGCAGCCAGGAGGACAGGACCTCCTACGAGCAGTACTTC

d_gene: TRBD1
v_gene: TRBV6-5
j_gene: TRBJ1-6
abundance: .
CDR3aa: CASSPDRDRVSPLHF
CDR3nt: TGTGCCAGCAGCCCGGACCGGGACAGGGTATCACCCCTCCACTTT

d_gene: .
v_gene: TRBV4-1
j_gene: TRBJ2-1
abundance: .
CDR3aa: CASSQGSRASSYNEQFF
CDR3nt: TGCGCCAGCAGCCAAGGTTCGCGGGCGAGCTCCTACAATGAGCAGTTCTTC

d_gene: TRBD2
v_gene: TRBV7-9
j_gene: TRBJ2-3
abundance: .
CDR3aa: CASSLAAGATDTQYF
CDR3nt: TGTGCCAGCAGCTTAGCAGCGGGAGCAACAGATACGCAGTATTTT

d_gene: TRBD1
v_gene: TRBV6-6
j_gene: TRBJ1-1
abundance: .
CDR3aa: CASRQGGTEAFF
CDR3nt: TGTGCCAGCAGACAGGGGGGCACTGAAGCTTTCTTT

d_gene: .
v_gene: TRBV11-1
j_gene: TRBJ1-1
abundance: .
CDR3aa: CASSFRGRAEAFF
CDR3nt: TGTGCCAGCAGCTTCAGGGGAAGGGCTGAAGCTTTCTTT

d_gene: TRBD1
v_gene: TRBV5-1
j_gene: TRBJ2-7
abundance: .
CDR3aa: CASSWLGTGVDEQYF
CDR3nt: TGCGCCAGCAGCTGGTTGGGGACAGGGGTAGACGAGCAGTACTTC

d_gene: .
v_gene: TRBV12-5
j_gene: TRBJ1-6
abundance: .
CDR3aa: CASGLLGGRHSPLHF
CDR3nt: TGTGCTAGTGGTTTGCTCGGAGGGAGGCATTCACCCCTCCACTTT

d_gene: .
v_gene: TRBV12-3/TRBV12-4
j_gene: TRBJ1-1
abundance: .
CDR3aa: CASSPGVSTEAFF
CDR3nt: TGTGCCAGCAGCCCCGGTGTGAGCACTGAAGCTTTCTTT

d_gene: .
v_gene: TRBV6-1
j_gene: TRBJ2-5
abundance: .
CDR3aa: CASSEYSSGQETQYF
CDR3nt: TGTGCCAGCAGTGAATATTCCTCGGGGCAAGAGACCCAGTACTTC

d_gene: .
v_gene: TRBV7-9
j_gene: TRBJ2-1
abundance: .
CDR3aa: CASREGGYNEQFF
CDR3nt: TGTGCCAGCAGGGAGGGGGGGTACAATGAGCAGTTCTTC

d_gene: .
v_gene: TRBV30
j_gene: TRBJ1-5
abundance: .
CDR3aa: CASLGVVEPQHF
CDR3nt: TGTGCCTCTCTAGGGGTTGTTGAGCCCCAGCATTTT

d_gene: .
v_gene: TRBV5-1
j_gene: TRBJ2-5
abundance: .
CDR3aa: CASGTGDADGETQYF
CDR3nt: TGCGCCAGCGGAACGGGGGACGCTGACGGGGAGACCCAGTACTTC

d_gene: TRBD2
v_gene: TRBV9
j_gene: TRBJ2-3
abundance: .
CDR3aa: CASSISGSLTDTQYF
CDR3nt: TGTGCCAGCAGCATTAGCGGGAGCCTGACAGATACGCAGTATTTT

d_gene: TRBD2
v_gene: TRBV18
j_gene: TRBJ2-5
abundance: .
CDR3aa: CASSLGLADQETQYF
CDR3nt: TGTGCCAGCTCACTAGGACTAGCGGACCAAGAGACCCAGTACTTC

d_gene: TRBD1
v_gene: TRBV27
j_gene: TRBJ1-2
abundance: .
CDR3aa: CASSLSQGQEYGYTF
CDR3nt: TGTGCCAGCAGTTTATCACAGGGACAGGAATATGGCTACACCTTC

d_gene: .
v_gene: TRBV5-1
j_gene: TRBJ2-6
abundance: .
CDR3aa: CASTPGFSGANVLTF
CDR3nt: TGCGCCAGCACCCCGGGGTTCTCTGGGGCCAACGTCCTGACTTTC

d_gene: .
v_gene: TRBV24-1
j_gene: TRBJ2-1
abundance: .
CDR3aa: CATSDLSRPGRDDEQFF
CDR3nt: TGTGCCACCAGTGATTTGAGCAGGCCCGGGAGAGACGATGAGCAGTTCTTC

d_gene: .
v_gene: TRBV28
j_gene: TRBJ1-5
abundance: .
CDR3aa: CASSWRGRGNQPQHF
CDR3nt: TGTGCCAGCAGTTGGCGGGGGAGAGGCAATCAGCCCCAGCATTTT

d_gene: TRBD2
v_gene: TRBV4-1
j_gene: TRBJ2-5
abundance: .
CDR3aa: CASSRILAGGLGTQYF
CDR3nt: TGCGCCAGCAGCCGAATACTAGCGGGGGGGCTCGGGACCCAGTACTTC

d_gene: TRBD1
v_gene: TRBV5-1
j_gene: TRBJ1-3
abundance: .
CDR3aa: CASSFGQGDTIYF
CDR3nt: TGCGCCAGCAGCTTTGGACAGGGAGACACCATATATTTT

d_gene: .
v_gene: TRBV5-1
j_gene: TRBJ1-2
abundance: once
CDR3aa: CASSLQGLGLGNYGYTF
CDR3nt: TGCGCCAGCAGCTTGCAGGGCTTGGGACTAGGGAACTATGGCTACACCTTC

d_gene: TRBD1
v_gene: TRBV29-1
j_gene: TRBJ2-2
abundance: .
CDR3aa: CSFGTENTGELFF
CDR3nt: TGCAGCTTCGGGACAGAGAACACCGGGGAGCTGTTTTTT

d_gene: .
v_gene: TRBV12-5
j_gene: TRBJ2-7
abundance: .
CDR3aa: CASGVGQGYEQYF
CDR3nt: TGTGCTAGTGGCGTCGGGCAGGGCTACGAGCAGTACTTC

d_gene: .
v_gene: TRBV10-3
j_gene: TRBJ1-1
abundance: .
CDR3aa: CAISDPGKNTEAFF
CDR3nt: TGTGCCATCAGTGACCCAGGAAAGAACACTGAAGCTTTCTTT

d_gene: .
v_gene: TRBV6-5
j_gene: TRBJ1-2
abundance: few
CDR3aa: CASTPEGRSTYGYTF
CDR3nt: TGTGCCAGCACTCCCGAGGGCCGCTCAACCTATGGCTACACCTTC

d_gene: TRBD2
v_gene: TRBV2
j_gene: TRBJ2-3
abundance: .
CDR3aa: CASSEGRASGDLRTDTQYF
CDR3nt: TGTGCCAGCAGTGAAGGTAGAGCTAGCGGGGACCTTCGGACAGATACGCAGTATTTT

d_gene: .
v_gene: TRBV4-1
j_gene: TRBJ2-3
abundance: .
CDR3aa: CASSQEATRTDTQYF
CDR3nt: TGCGCCAGCAGCCAAGAGGCCACACGCACAGATACGCAGTATTTT

d_gene: .
v_gene: TRBV15
j_gene: TRBJ2-4
abundance: .
CDR3aa: CATSRGDRAKNIQYF
CDR3nt: TGTGCCACTTCCCGTGGTGACAGAGCCAAAAACATTCAGTACTTC

d_gene: .
v_gene: TRBV11-2
j_gene: TRBJ2-4
abundance: few
CDR3aa: CASSLESQGAKNIQYF
CDR3nt: TGTGCCAGCAGCTTAGAGTCACAGGGAGCCAAAAACATTCAGTACTTC

d_gene: TRBD1
v_gene: TRBV7-2
j_gene: TRBJ2-2
abundance: .
CDR3aa: CASSTSTGANTGELFF
CDR3nt: TGTGCCAGCAGCACTAGTACAGGGGCGAACACCGGGGAGCTGTTTTTT

d_gene: TRBD1
v_gene: TRBV18
j_gene: TRBJ2-4
abundance: once
CDR3aa: CASSPLIQGAQAKNIQYF
CDR3nt: TGTGCCAGCTCACCACTGATACAGGGGGCGCAGGCCAAAAACATTCAGTACTTC

d_gene: TRBD1
v_gene: TRBV3-1/TRBV3-2
j_gene: TRBJ2-4
abundance: .
CDR3aa: CASSRGTGSQYF
CDR3nt: TGTGCCAGCAGCCGAGGGACAGGGTCTCAGTACTTC

d_gene: TRBD2
v_gene: TRBV6-2/TRBV6-3
j_gene: TRBJ2-1
abundance: few
CDR3aa: CASSSWTSGGSSYNEQFF
CDR3nt: TGTGCCAGCAGTTCATGGACTAGCGGGGGGAGCTCCTACAATGAGCAGTTCTTC

d_gene: TRBD1
v_gene: TRBV5-1
j_gene: TRBJ1-2
abundance: once
CDR3aa: CASSLGGTGDGYTF
CDR3nt: TGCGCCAGCAGCTTGGGAGGGACAGGGGACGGCTACACCTTC

d_gene: TRBD1
v_gene: TRBV9
j_gene: TRBJ2-2
abundance: .
CDR3aa: CASSLDREVGELFF
CDR3nt: TGTGCCAGCAGCTTGGACAGGGAAGTCGGGGAGCTGTTTTTT

d_gene: .
v_gene: TRBV19
j_gene: TRBJ2-6
abundance: .
CDR3aa: CASSVRASGANVLTF
CDR3nt: TGTGCCAGTAGTGTGAGAGCCTCTGGGGCCAACGTCCTGACTTTC

d_gene: .
v_gene: TRBV5-1
j_gene: TRBJ2-3
abundance: once
CDR3aa: CASSWRSLTDTQYF
CDR3nt: TGCGCCAGCAGCTGGCGGTCCCTCACAGATACGCAGTATTTT

d_gene: .
v_gene: TRBV11-3
j_gene: TRBJ2-3
abundance: .
CDR3aa: CASSSQTADTQYF
CDR3nt: TGTGCCAGCAGCTCCCAGACTGCAGATACGCAGTATTTT

d_gene: .
v_gene: TRBV9
j_gene: TRBJ1-2
abundance: .
CDR3aa: CASSVVSRGLEGYTF
CDR3nt: TGTGCCAGCAGCGTAGTGTCCCGAGGGTTGGAAGGCTACACCTTC

d_gene: TRBD2
v_gene: TRBV11-2
j_gene: TRBJ2-5
abundance: .
CDR3aa: CASGTSSLAGDETQYF
CDR3nt: TGTGCCAGCGGGACCTCGTCACTAGCGGGAGACGAGACCCAGTACTTC

d_gene: .
v_gene: TRBV18
j_gene: TRBJ2-3
abundance: once
CDR3aa: CASSPAGTDTQYF
CDR3nt: TGTGCCAGCTCACCTGCGGGGACAGATACGCAGTATTTT

d_gene: .
v_gene: TRBV4-1
j_gene: TRBJ1-1
abundance: once
CDR3aa: CASSVRALNTEAFF
CDR3nt: TGCGCCAGCAGTGTAAGAGCGTTGAACACTGAAGCTTTCTTT

d_gene: .
v_gene: TRBV18
j_gene: TRBJ1-5
abundance: .
CDR3aa: CASSDSRGNSNQPQHF
CDR3nt: TGTGCCAGCTCAGACTCCAGGGGAAATAGCAATCAGCCCCAGCATTTT

d_gene: .
v_gene: TRBV19
j_gene: TRBJ1-2
abundance: .
CDR3aa: CASRNPDRDYGYTF
CDR3nt: TGTGCCAGTAGGAATCCCGACAGAGACTATGGCTACACCTTC

d_gene: TRBD2
v_gene: TRBV28
j_gene: TRBJ2-3
abundance: .
CDR3aa: CASSLAGAVSSTDTQYF
CDR3nt: TGTGCCAGCAGTTTGGCGGGAGCGGTCTCTAGCACAGATACGCAGTATTTT

d_gene: .
v_gene: TRBV9
j_gene: TRBJ2-6
abundance: .
CDR3aa: CASSVSSGANVLTF
CDR3nt: TGTGCCAGCAGCGTATCTTCTGGGGCCAACGTCCTGACTTTC

d_gene: .
v_gene: TRBV9
j_gene: TRBJ2-6
abundance: .
CDR3aa: CASSVAPQGSGANVLTF
CDR3nt: TGTGCCAGCAGCGTAGCTCCACAGGGCTCTGGGGCCAACGTCCTGACTTTC

d_gene: .
v_gene: TRBV5-6
j_gene: TRBJ1-1
abundance: .
CDR3aa: CASSLMSGAEAFF
CDR3nt: TGTGCCAGCAGCTTGATGAGCGGAGCTGAAGCTTTCTTT

d_gene: .
v_gene: TRBV7-3
j_gene: TRBJ2-3
abundance: .
CDR3aa: CASAYQAGTDTQYF
CDR3nt: TGTGCCAGCGCCTATCAGGCTGGGACAGATACGCAGTATTTT

d_gene: .
v_gene: TRBV19
j_gene: TRBJ2-2
abundance: .
CDR3aa: CASSIGARGRTGELFF
CDR3nt: TGTGCCAGTAGTATCGGGGCCAGGGGAAGGACCGGGGAGCTGTTTTTT

d_gene: TRBD1
v_gene: TRBV11-2
j_gene: TRBJ1-1
abundance: .
CDR3aa: CASSPRQGGSNTEAFF
CDR3nt: TGTGCCAGCAGTCCGAGACAGGGGGGCTCGAACACTGAAGCTTTCTTT

d_gene: .
v_gene: TRBV6-5
j_gene: TRBJ2-2
abundance: .
CDR3aa: CASSYRAEPNTGELFF
CDR3nt: TGTGCCAGCAGTTACCGAGCCGAGCCGAACACCGGGGAGCTGTTTTTT

d_gene: .
v_gene: TRBV19
j_gene: TRBJ1-1
abundance: .
CDR3aa: CASSIAGRATEAFF
CDR3nt: TGTGCCAGTAGTATAGCTGGGAGGGCCACTGAAGCTTTCTTT

d_gene: .
v_gene: TRBV6-1
j_gene: TRBJ1-2
abundance: .
CDR3aa: CASSEGFVNGGGYGYTF
CDR3nt: TGTGCCAGCAGTGAAGGGTTTGTCAACGGCGGTGGCTATGGCTACACCTTC